This T cell receptor beta chain was recorded in a study of identical twins. This clonotype was observed a handful of times. Template switching supplied a universal primer site; unique molecular identifiers were carried on the cDNA. TCRdb re-analysed the 5' RACE reads in MiXCR, keeping a single row per CDR3 protein. The repertoire holds about 240,000 distinct CDR3 sequences, with about 10% as singletons. Sample: memory T cells sorted from blood. This TCR was recovered from a man aged 45-65 years in good health.

The CDR3 DNA reads as TGTGCCAGCAGTTACTCGAGGAGAAAGGATTCCTCTGGAAACACCATATATTTT. Protein product: CASSYSRRKDSSGNTIYF. The chain is built from TRBV6-5 and TRBJ1-3; D not certain. Germline-derived CDR1 and CDR2 are MNHEY and SVGAGI. Trimming pared 0 bases from V and 0 bases from J, leaving 15 bases between. This CDR3 is 18 amino acids long.